This record concerns one TCR beta chain sequence. This sample stems from a study of blood T cell repertoires in COVID-19. Only in-frame clones appear in the TCRdb table, and some are missing; sequencing was by immunoSEQ multiplex PCR. The table shows 89,000 or so clones, with around 86% occurring only once. CDR1 is SGHRS, CDR2 YFSETQ, per germline. Deletions cut 0 bases from V and 4 bases from J, with 13 bases between. The CDR3 runs 15 residues. The genes are TRBV5-1 and TRBJ1-1, with a tentative D call TRBD1 (5 bases). The sequence came from a man aged 50-59 years with active COVID-19. Specimen: peripheral blood. CDR3 in amino acids: CASSLAGQGLTEAFF. In DNA form, the CDR3 reads TGCGCCAGCAGCTTGGCCGGGCAGGGCCTCACTGAAGCTTTCTTT. The whole variable domain, filled in from reference TRBV5-1 and TRBJ1-1, reads KAGVTQTPRYLIKTRGQQVTLSCSPISGHRSVSWYQQTPGQGLQFLFEYFSETQRNKGNFPGRFSGRQFSNSRSEMNVSTLELGDSALYLCASSLAGQGLTEAFFGQGTRLTVV.